Reported below is one T cell receptor (beta chain). There is no known antigen for this receptor. One base away there is no much larger clone; base qualities are not given. This entry comes from a study of technical replicates of blood from a few donors (dated by TCRdb to between 2016 and 2019). Library creation used the immunoSEQ multiplex PCR assay. Held by TCRdb, this immuneACCESS table contains in-frame sequences only and omits some clones. Under half of the omission traces to an unresolved V gene where checked; the cause of the rest is unknown. A total of some 74,000 clones appear in this sample, 70% to 90% of them only once. 0.41% of the sample is held by the ten biggest clonotypes. For CDR1 and CDR2, the germline V gene (reference sequence) lists SEHNR and FQNEAQ. From the cysteine up to the phenylalanine, the CDR3 has a length of 12 residues. CDR3 DNA is the only sequence kept; it has 36 bases, read in frame from the first base. Trimming takes 1 base from V and 6 bases from J, and the germline ends sit 7 bases apart.

The TCR originated in a human donor in good health. The sequence is built from TRBV7-9 and TRBJ2-7, with a weak D call of TRBD2 (5 bases match). The source material was T cells isolated from PBMCs. This receptor has the CDR3 CASSLGGLEQYF. Read as DNA, the sequence is TGTGCCAGCAGCTTAGGAGGGCTCGAGCAGTACTTC.